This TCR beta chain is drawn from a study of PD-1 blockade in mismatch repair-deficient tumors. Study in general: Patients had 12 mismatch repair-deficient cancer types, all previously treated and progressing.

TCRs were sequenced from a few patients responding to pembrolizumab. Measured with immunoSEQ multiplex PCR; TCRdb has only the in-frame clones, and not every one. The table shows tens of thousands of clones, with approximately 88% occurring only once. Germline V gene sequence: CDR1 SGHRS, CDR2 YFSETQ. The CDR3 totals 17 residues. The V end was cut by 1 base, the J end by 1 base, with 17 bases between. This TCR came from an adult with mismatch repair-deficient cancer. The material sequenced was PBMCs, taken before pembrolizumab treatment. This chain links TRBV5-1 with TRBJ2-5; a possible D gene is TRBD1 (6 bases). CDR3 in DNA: TGCGCCAGCAGCTTGTATGGGGCAGGGGCAACCCAAGAGACCCAGTACTTC. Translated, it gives CASSLYGAGATQETQYF. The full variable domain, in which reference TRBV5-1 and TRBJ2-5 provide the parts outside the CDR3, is KAGVTQTPRYLIKTRGQQVTLSCSPISGHRSVSWYQQTPGQGLQFLFEYFSETQRNKGNFPGRFSGRQFSNSRSEMNVSTLELGDSALYLCASSLYGAGATQETQYFGPGTRLLVL.